Presented here are 5 T cell receptor beta chains from one specimen sequenced in a study of T cell changes during pregnancy in multiple sclerosis. Sequencing used immunoSEQ multiplex PCR; TCRdb keeps in-frame clones, though not all of them. This sample has roughly 93,000 clones, with around 92% found just once. The material was peripheral blood, obtained after pregnancy. Receptor source: a female donor with multiple sclerosis, enrolled in a pregnancy study.

The rearrangement uses TRBV5-4 and TRBJ1-2; D not certain. The V end was cut by 1 base, the J end by 7 bases, with 14 bases between. CDR1 SGHNT and CDR2 YYREEE come from the germline V gene (reference sequence). The CDR3 has 14 residues. The CDR3 sequence: CASSLTDVRVGYTF. In nucleotides, the CDR3 is TGTGCCAGCAGCTTGACCGACGTCCGGGTTGGCTACACCTTC.

The gene calls are TRBV7-9 and TRBJ1-1; TRBD1 matches at 11 bases. The CDR3 runs 17 residues. V shed 3 bases and J 3 bases; nucleotides not matched to a gene: 9. The germline V gene encodes CDR1 SEHNR and CDR2 FQNEAQ (reference sequence). CDR3 residues: CASSFLQGTGGDTEAFF. The CDR3 nucleotides are TGTGCCAGCAGCTTCTTACAGGGGACAGGGGGGGACACTGAAGCTTTCTTT.

The chain is built from TRBV7-9 and TRBJ1-4; 7 positions match TRBD1. Germline V gives CDR1 SEHNR, CDR2 FQNEAQ (reference sequence). There are 15 residues in the CDR3. V dropped 11 bases and J dropped 6; count of bases not matched to a gene: 15. The CDR3 DNA sequence: TGTGCCGGTTCCTACAGGGGTTCAGAAGATGAAAAACTGTTTTTT. Amino acids: CAGSYRGSEDEKLFF.

The chain links TRBV6-6 to TRBJ1-2; 7 bases line up with TRBD1. J lost 5 bases, V lost 0 bases, and 6 bases had no gene match. CDR1 MNHNY and CDR2 SVGAGI come from the germline V gene (reference sequence). The CDR3 spans 15 residues. CDR3 DNA: TGTGCCAGCAGTTACTCGGACAGGCGAAGGTATGGCTACACCTTC. This sequence encodes CASSYSDRRRYGYTF.

J is TRBJ1-1 and V is TRBV27; perhaps TRBD1 as D (5 bases). Trimming pared 1 base from V and 0 bases from J, leaving 15 bases between. CDR1 and CDR2 from the germline V gene are MNHEY and SMNVEV (reference sequence). This CDR3 spans 17 amino acids. The CDR3 region has the DNA TGTGCCAGCAGTTTATACGGGGGGGATTTCATGAACACTGAAGCTTTCTTT. Amino acids: CASSLYGGDFMNTEAFF.